This T cell receptor beta chain appears in the sequencing data of a study of cytomegalovirus exposure and HLA in healthy donors. At the level of the study: T cells numbering approximately 170 million yielded around 120 million unique TCR beta sequences in an earlier analysis. Genotyping of 400 or so donors showed that roughly 80% belonged to the Caucasian-associated ancestry cluster.

The PCR had 60 Vbeta and 13 Jbeta primers. Sequencing was performed with immunoSEQ multiplex PCR; in TCRdb, only in-frame clones are kept and a portion is missing. This sample contains 34,000 or so clones. As concerns this clone: Antigen specificity is unknown.

Study results and caveats: The authors judged a highly shared variant cluster likely a sequencing artifact. Roughly 170 TCR beta chains were listed as cytomegalovirus-associated.

V lost 2 bases and J lost 5, with 15 bases in between. CDR1 SGHVS and CDR2 FNYEAQ come from the germline V gene. The CDR3 spans 15 residues. The rearrangement links TRBV7-6 to TRBJ2-5, with D perhaps matching TRBD1 (6 bases). This TCR was recovered from a female donor in good health and CMV-seronegative. The sample taken for sequencing was PBMCs. The chain's CDR3 is CASSLQGMVGETQYF. Written as DNA, the CDR3 is TGTGCCAGCAGCTTACAGGGGATGGTTGGGGAGACCCAGTACTTC.